Listed below are T cell receptor beta chains from one sample, sequenced in a study of response to subunit inactivated influenza vaccine. TCRdb reprocessed the RT-PCR reads via MiXCR and lists one record per CDR3 protein. The data show 450,000 to 600,000 distinct CDR3 sequences, 6.5% to 8% seen once. Sequences were derived from PBMCs from blood, sampled 23 months after vaccination. The receptor set was obtained from a man aged 50-75 years who received an inactivated influenza vaccine. Each CDR3 is given with its conserved first and last residue. The order of the fields is D gene, clone size, V gene, J gene, CDR3 protein, CDR3 DNA. D genes are given only for firm matches. Some rows have no size entry. The others give once, few or many, or a class for an expanded clone.

>NA|few|TRBV5-1|TRBJ1-1
CASSWGEMNTEAFF
TGCGCCAGCAGCTGGGGCGAAATGAACACTGAAGCTTTCTTT
>NA|NA|TRBV29-1|TRBJ2-1
CSVVPPGGELFNELFF
TGCAGCGTTGTTCCCCCCGGCGGGGAGTTATTTAATGAGCTGTTCTTC
>NA|NA|TRBV20-1|TRBJ2-1
CSARERKVLYNEQFF
TGCAGTGCTAGAGAGCGGAAAGTCCTCTACAATGAGCAGTTCTTC
>TRBD1|few|TRBV24-1|TRBJ2-5
CATSDPGQGPETQYF
TGTGCCACCAGTGATCCGGGACAGGGTCCAGAGACCCAGTACTTC
>TRBD2|many|TRBV20-1|TRBJ2-3
CSASSGREDTQYF
TGCAGTGCCAGTAGCGGGAGGGAAGATACGCAGTATTTT
>NA|NA|TRBV12-3/TRBV12-4|TRBJ1-3
CASSFGLTTIYF
TGTGCCAGCAGTTTTGGGCTAACCACCATATATTTT
>NA|many|TRBV10-1|TRBJ2-3
CASSEGMPTQYF
TGCGCCAGCAGTGAGGGCATGCCTACGCAGTATTTT
>TRBD2|many|TRBV5-1|TRBJ2-5
CASSLGSPSGQETQYF
TGCGCCAGCAGCTTGGGGTCGCCTAGCGGACAAGAGACCCAGTACTTC
>NA|NA|TRBV28|TRBJ1-1
CASSSTTEAFF
TGTGCCAGCAGTTCGACGACTGAAGCTTTCTTT
>NA|few|TRBV5-1|TRBJ2-3
CASSWTDTQYF
TGCGCCAGCAGCTGGACAGATACGCAGTATTTT
>NA|many|TRBV6-5|TRBJ1-2
CASSYSVAAYGYTF
TGTGCCAGCAGTTACTCGGTGGCAGCTTATGGCTACACCTTC
>TRBD1|NA|TRBV11-2|TRBJ1-1
CASSPRTGAVTEAFF
TGTGCCAGCAGCCCCCGGACAGGGGCGGTCACTGAAGCTTTCTTT
>NA|few|TRBV5-1|TRBJ2-7
CASSPGGYSSYEQYF
TGCGCCAGCAGCCCTGGGGGGTACTCCTCCTACGAGCAGTACTTC
>NA|few|TRBV6-2/TRBV6-3|TRBJ2-4
CASRTDSYAPSYF
TGTGCCAGCAGGACCGACAGCTATGCCCCTTCGTACTTC
>NA|many|TRBV20-1|TRBJ1-6
CSARTPGRNSPLHF
TGCAGTGCTAGAACTCCAGGGAGGAATTCACCCCTCCACTTT
>NA|few|TRBV5-1|TRBJ2-3
CASSVPKGPTDTQYF
TGCGCCAGCAGCGTACCTAAGGGTCCCACAGATACGCAGTATTTT
>NA|NA|TRBV6-2/TRBV6-3|TRBJ2-1
CASSNGYNEQFF
TGTGCCAGCAGTAACGGCTACAATGAGCAGTTCTTC
>NA|few|TRBV6-5|TRBJ2-5
CASRGHGETQYF
TGTGCCAGCAGGGGACATGGGGAGACCCAGTACTTC
>NA|many|TRBV7-9|TRBJ2-1
CASSLGLKDSGFF
TGTGCCAGCAGCTTGGGTCTGAAAGATTCTGGGTTCTTC
>NA|many|TRBV20-1|TRBJ2-5
CSAARPGVETQYF
TGCAGTGCTGCAAGGCCGGGCGTAGAGACCCAGTACTTC
>NA|few|TRBV12-3/TRBV12-4|TRBJ1-1
CASTGVNTEAFF
TGTGCCAGCACTGGGGTGAACACTGAAGCTTTCTTT
>NA|many|TRBV6-1|TRBJ1-3
CASTYSAGVGNTIYF
TGTGCCAGCACCTATTCGGCAGGGGTCGGAAACACCATATATTTT
>NA|NA|TRBV7-3|TRBJ2-3
CASSLTASGVPTDTQYF
TGTGCCAGCAGCTTAACCGCTTCAGGGGTCCCCACAGATACGCAGTATTTT
>NA|few|TRBV5-1|TRBJ2-3
CASSLEYTTDTQYF
TGCGCCAGCAGCTTGGAGTACACCACAGATACGCAGTATTTT
>NA|many|TRBV5-1|TRBJ1-6
CASSLVGGRFYNSPLHF
TGCGCCAGCAGCTTGGTTGGGGGGCGCTTCTATAATTCACCCCTCCACTTT
>TRBD1|NA|TRBV5-1|TRBJ1-2
CASSDRGGYGYTF
TGCGCCAGCAGCGACAGGGGGGGATATGGCTACACCTTC
>TRBD1|NA|TRBV12-3/TRBV12-4|TRBJ1-2
CASSRPGQNYGYTF
TGTGCCAGCAGTCGCCCGGGACAGAACTATGGCTACACCTTC
>NA|few|TRBV7-2|TRBJ1-3
CASSLSTVTSGNTIYF
TGTGCCAGCAGCTTATCGACGGTAACCTCTGGAAACACCATATATTTT
>TRBD2|NA|TRBV12-3/TRBV12-4|TRBJ2-1
CASSYPAGGPSYNEQFF
TGTGCCAGCAGTTATCCAGCGGGAGGGCCATCCTACAATGAGCAGTTCTTC
>NA|few|TRBV7-2|TRBJ2-1
CASSLAEGNEQFF
TGTGCCAGCAGCTTAGCGGAGGGTAATGAGCAGTTCTTC
>TRBD2|many|TRBV3-1|TRBJ2-1
CASSSYERGKTPYNEQFF
TGTGCCAGCAGCTCTTACGAGCGGGGAAAAACACCCTACAATGAGCAGTTCTTC